This TCR beta chain was recorded in a study of CD8+CD57+ T cells in acquired aplastic anemia. About the research overall: Sorted CD4+ plus CD8+ cells gave DNA averaging around 3 ug. Overall study findings and caveats: Some 31 CD8+ CDR3 sequences were shared between patients and controls. Significance was not reached for CD8+ Simpson's diversity between patients and controls.

CDR3 and TCR beta VDJ profiling relied on genomic DNA as the template. TCRdb independently ran MiXCR on the reads; one entry per CDR3 protein. Of just over 400,000 distinct CDR3 sequences listed, approximately 70% are singletons. This CDR3 spans 14 amino acids. Germline V gives CDR1 LNHDA, CDR2 SQIVND (reference sequence). This clonotype was seen a handful of times. The antigen is unknown. The junction does not match germline at one end; this may be a read error. Material for sequencing was sorted CD4+, CD8+, or CD8+CD57+ T cells (not recorded which) from PBMCs. The V call is TRBV19, the J call TRBJ2-3; D may be TRBD1 or TRBD2 (5 bases each). The clonotype was recovered from a human donor in good health, serving as a control. In DNA form, the CDR3 reads TGTGCCAGTAAACGATCAGGGAGCACAGGTACGCAGTATTTT. Translated, it gives CASKRSGSTGTQYF.